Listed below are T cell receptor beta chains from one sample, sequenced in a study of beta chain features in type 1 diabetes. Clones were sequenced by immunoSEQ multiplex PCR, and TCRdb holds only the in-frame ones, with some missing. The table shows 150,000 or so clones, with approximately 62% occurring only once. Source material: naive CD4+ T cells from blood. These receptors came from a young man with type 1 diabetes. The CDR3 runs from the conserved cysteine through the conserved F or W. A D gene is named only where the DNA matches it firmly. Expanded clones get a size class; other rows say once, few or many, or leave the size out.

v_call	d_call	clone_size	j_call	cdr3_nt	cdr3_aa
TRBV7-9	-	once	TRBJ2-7	TGTGCCAGCAGCTCGTCCACTAGTCGACAGGATCCCCTCTACGAGCAGTACTTC	CASSSSTSRQDPLYEQYF
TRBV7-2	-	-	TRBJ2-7	TGTGCCAGCAGCTTCGATAGGGGTCATAGCTACGAGCAGTACTTC	CASSFDRGHSYEQYF
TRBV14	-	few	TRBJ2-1	TGTGCCAGCAGCCAAGATCCCCCTCGTCGGGAGCAGTTCTTC	CASSQDPPRREQFF
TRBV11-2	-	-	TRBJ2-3	TGTGCCAGCAGCTTATCATGGAATACGCAGTATTTT	CASSLSWNTQYF
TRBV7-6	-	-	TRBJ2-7	TGTGCCAGCAGCTCTACGGGGTCCTACGAGCAGTACTTC	CASSSTGSYEQYF
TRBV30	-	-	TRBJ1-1	TGTGCCTGGTCTCTTCTGGTGCACACTGAAGCTTTCTTT	CAWSLLVHTEAFF
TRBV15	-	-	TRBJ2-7	TGTGCCACCAGCAGAGAGGACAGCACCTACGAGCAGTACTTC	CATSREDSTYEQYF
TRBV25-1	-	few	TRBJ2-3	TGTGCCAGCAGTGAATCCAGCACAGATACGCAGTATTTT	CASSESSTDTQYF
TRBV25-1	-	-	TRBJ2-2	TGTGCCAGCAGTGTTACCGGGGAGCTGTTTTTT	CASSVTGELFF
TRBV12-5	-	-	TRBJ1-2	TGTGCTAGTGGTTATCAGGGAGATGGCTACACCTTC	CASGYQGDGYTF
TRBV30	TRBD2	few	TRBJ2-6	TGTGCCTGGAGTGTACAAAGGACTAGCGGTTTCTCTGGGGCCAACGTCCTGACTTTC	CAWSVQRTSGFSGANVLTF
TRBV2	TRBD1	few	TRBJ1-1	TGTGCCAACTGGGACAGGAACACTGAAGCTTTCTTT	CANWDRNTEAFF
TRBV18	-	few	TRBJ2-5	TGTGCCAGCTCACCTAGGGTTGTGGAGACCCAGTACTTC	CASSPRVVETQYF
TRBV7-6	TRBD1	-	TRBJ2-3	TGTGCCAGCAGCCGGACAGGGGCAGATACGCAGTATTTT	CASSRTGADTQYF
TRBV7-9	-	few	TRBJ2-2	TGTGCCAGCAGCTTTGGGGACTTTCTCACCGGGGAGCTGTTTTTT	CASSFGDFLTGELFF
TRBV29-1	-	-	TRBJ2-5	TGCAGCGTTCCCCTAGCATTCCAAGAGACCCAGTACTTC	CSVPLAFQETQYF